This T cell receptor (beta chain) originates from a study of blood T cells in healthy people across ages. Points from the study as a whole: Naive T cell percentage by flow cytometry tracked strongly with beta diversity.

This clonotype was counted between two and nine times. Its target is unknown. Together with a sample-barcoded 5' primer, a J-beta primer mix was included in a second PCR lasting roughly 6 to 12 cycles. TCRdb re-called the 5' RACE reads through MiXCR, storing one row per CDR3 protein. Seen here are about 1.4 million distinct CDR3 sequences, 55% to 75% observed once, and the top ten hold roughly 7%. The CDR3 runs 12 residues. V was clipped by 7 bases and J by 5 bases, with 9 bases between them. Germline loops: CDR1 SNHLY, CDR2 FYNNEI. The TCR originated in a young man in good health. Sequenced input: blood. The chain is built from TRBV2 and TRBJ2-1, with D possibly matching TRBD2 (5 bases). CDR3: CASNGINNEQFF. The CDR3 coding sequence is TGTGCCAGCAACGGGATTAACAATGAGCAGTTCTTC.